This T cell receptor (beta chain) is from a study of CD4 T cells in relation to SARS-CoV-2 and coronaviruses. Across the study: ViraFEST: approximately 10-day antigen culture of PBMCs, then TCR beta CDR3 sequencing.

The repertoire was sequenced with immunoSEQ multiplex PCR; TCRdb's copy has only in-frame clones and lacks some. Among about 36,000 clones, around 80% were seen once, and the ten largest hold about 2.8%. This clone was observed a handful of times. The antigen is undetermined. The CDR3 contains 15 residues. Trimming took 6 bases from V and 1 from J, leaving 15 bases between them. Germline lookup yields CDR1 ENHRY and CDR2 SYGVKD. The chain employs TRBV10-3 and TRBJ2-5; tentatively, D is TRBD2 (6 bases). The source of this sequence is an adult with COVID-19. The sequenced sample was memory CD4+ T cells from PBMCs, cultured in vitro. The CDR3 DNA reads TGTGCCATCAGGGGCGACCGGGGGACCCAAGAGACCCAGTACTTC. Amino acids: CAIRGDRGTQETQYF.